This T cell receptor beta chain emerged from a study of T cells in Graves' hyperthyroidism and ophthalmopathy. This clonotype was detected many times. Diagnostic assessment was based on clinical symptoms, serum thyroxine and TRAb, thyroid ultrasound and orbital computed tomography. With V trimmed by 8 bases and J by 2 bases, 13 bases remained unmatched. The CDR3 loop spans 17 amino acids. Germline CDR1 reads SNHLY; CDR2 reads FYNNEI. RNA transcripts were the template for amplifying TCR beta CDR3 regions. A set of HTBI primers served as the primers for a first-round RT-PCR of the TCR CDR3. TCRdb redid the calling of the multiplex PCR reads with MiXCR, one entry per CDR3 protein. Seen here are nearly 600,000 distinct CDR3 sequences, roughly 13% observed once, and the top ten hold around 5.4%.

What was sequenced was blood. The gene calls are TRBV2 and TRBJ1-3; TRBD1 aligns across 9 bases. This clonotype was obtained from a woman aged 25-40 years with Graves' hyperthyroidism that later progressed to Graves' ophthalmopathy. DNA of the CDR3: TGTGCCAGCGGAGCTATCATCCGGGACAGGGCTGGAAACACCATATATTTT. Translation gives CASGAIIRDRAGNTIYF.